This TCR beta chain was sequenced for a study of OX40 agonist ivuxolimab in advanced cancers. Study in general: Patients assigned to dose escalation were diagnosed with hepatocellular carcinoma, melanoma, renal cell or head and neck cancer.

Repertoires were generated with immunoSEQ multiplex PCR, while TCRdb's copy carries only in-frame clones and drops some. The table lists approximately 50,000 clones, roughly 93% of them singletons. Patients with a history of autoimmune disease or on systemic immunosuppression were excluded. Samples of blood were obtained at baseline, on cycle 4 day 1, and on cycle 7 day 1. CDR1 LNHDA and CDR2 SQIVND come from the germline V gene (reference sequence). CDR3 length equals 17 residues. The J segment lost 0 bases and the V segment lost 5 bases, leaving 10 bases of the junction unmatched. The chain employs TRBV19 and TRBJ1-5, with 7 bases fitting TRBD1. The material was CD4+ or CD8+ T cells sorted from blood, obtained in a trial of the OX40 agonist ivuxolimab. The sequence was collected from an adult with an advanced solid tumor such as melanoma, head and neck, liver or kidney cancer. The CDR3 reads CASSDGTVFYSNQPQHF. In DNA form, the CDR3 reads TGTGCCAGTAGTGACGGGACAGTGTTTTATAGCAATCAGCCCCAGCATTTT.